Listed here are 3 T cell receptor beta chains from one sample, sequenced in a study of T-cell memory formation after mild COVID-19. TCRdb used MiXCR to reprocess the 5' RACE reads, holding one entry per CDR3 protein. Among a few hundred thousand distinct CDR3 sequences listed, 25% to 30% were seen once. Sequencing input: PBMCs or a T cell subset sorted from them (not recorded which). The receptor source for this set is an adult woman who had mild COVID-19 (a few samples of this study predate the infection). Cell type and time point are not known.

This clonotype turned up a few times. The genes are TRBV5-1 and TRBJ2-5, with TRBD1 matching over 7 bases. Trimming removed 2 bases from V and 3 bases from J; junction bases left unmatched: 7. The CDR3 is 15 residues long. From germline, CDR1 is SGHRS and CDR2 YFSETQ. The DNA of the CDR3 is TGCGCCAGCAGCTTCAGGGACAGCAATAAAGAGACCCAGTACTTC. This codes for CASSFRDSNKETQYF.

This clonotype has just a few counts. The chain employs TRBV6-5 and TRBJ2-7; D perhaps matches TRBD1 (6 bases). Between the trimmed V and J ends, which lost 2 bases and 3 bases, there was a span of 14 bases. CDR1 is MNHEY, CDR2 SVGAGI, per germline. There are 15 residues in the CDR3. CDR3 bases: TGTGCCAGCAGTTACACCCAACAGGGATTCTACGAGCAGTACTTC. Translated: CASSYTQQGFYEQYF.

The DNA for the CDR3 is TGTGCCACGTCAGGGGGTAGTGGGGCCAACGTCCTGACTTTC. Translating gives CATSGGSGANVLTF. The genes are TRBV10-3 and TRBJ2-6, with TRBD1 matching over 7 bases. J lost 3 bases, V lost 10 bases, and 6 bases had no gene match. The CDR3 runs 14 residues. The germline V gene encodes CDR1 ENHRY and CDR2 SYGVKD.